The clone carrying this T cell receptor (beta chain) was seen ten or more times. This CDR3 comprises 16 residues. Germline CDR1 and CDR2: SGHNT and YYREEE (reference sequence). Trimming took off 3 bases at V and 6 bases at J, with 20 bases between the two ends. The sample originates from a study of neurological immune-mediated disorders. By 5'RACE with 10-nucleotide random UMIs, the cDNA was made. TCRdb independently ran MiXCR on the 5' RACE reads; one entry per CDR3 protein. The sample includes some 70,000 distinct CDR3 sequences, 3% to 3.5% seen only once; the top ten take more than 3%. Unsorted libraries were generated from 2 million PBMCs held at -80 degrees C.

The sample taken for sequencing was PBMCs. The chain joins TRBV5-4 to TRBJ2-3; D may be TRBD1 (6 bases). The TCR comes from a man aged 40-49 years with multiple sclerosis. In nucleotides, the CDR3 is TGTGCCAGCAGCTCATCCCGGGACACGATCTCCGATACGCAGTATTTT. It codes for CASSSSRDTISDTQYF.